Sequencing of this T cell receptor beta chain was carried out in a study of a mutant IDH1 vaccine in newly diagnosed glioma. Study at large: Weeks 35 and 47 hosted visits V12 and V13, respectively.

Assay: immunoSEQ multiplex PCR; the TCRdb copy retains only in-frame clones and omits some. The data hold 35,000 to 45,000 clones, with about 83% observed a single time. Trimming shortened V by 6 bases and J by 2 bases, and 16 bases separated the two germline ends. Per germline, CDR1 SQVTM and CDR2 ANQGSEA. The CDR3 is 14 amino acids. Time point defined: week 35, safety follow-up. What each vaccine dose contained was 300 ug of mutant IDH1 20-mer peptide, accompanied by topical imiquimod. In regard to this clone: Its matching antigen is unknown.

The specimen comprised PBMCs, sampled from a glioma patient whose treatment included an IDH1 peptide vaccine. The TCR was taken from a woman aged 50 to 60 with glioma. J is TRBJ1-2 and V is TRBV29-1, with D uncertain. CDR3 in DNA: TGCAGCGTCCCCCAAGGTTCTTACAACTATGGCTACACCTTC. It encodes CSVPQGSYNYGYTF.